This TCR beta chain was documented in a study of OX40 agonist ivuxolimab in advanced cancers. Study as a whole: Patient treatment consisted of intravenous ivuxolimab administration every 2 weeks at 0.01 to 10 mg/kg. It was permissible to have had prior anti-PD-1, anti-PD-L1 or anti-CTLA-4 therapy, and less than 45% had some.

Findings of the study overall: It was also the case that some nonresponders had low normalized T-cell clonal expansion.

Repertoires were generated with immunoSEQ multiplex PCR, while TCRdb's copy carries only in-frame clones and drops some. The sample contains 55,000 to 65,000 clones, 90% of which appear only once. Comments on this clone: Its antigen is undetermined.

Trimming removed 6 bases from V and 0 bases from J, with 12 bases in between. From germline, CDR1 is KGHSH and CDR2 LQKENI. CDR3 length: 15 residues. The specimen comprised CD4+ or CD8+ T cells sorted from blood, sampled in a trial of the OX40 agonist ivuxolimab. The V gene is TRBV18, the J gene TRBJ1-3; D might be TRBD1 (6 bases). The origin of this receptor is an adult with an advanced solid tumor such as melanoma, head and neck, liver or kidney cancer. The CDR3 region is CASSEDSVSGNTIYF. The CDR3 nucleotides are TGTGCCAGCTCCGAGGACAGCGTCTCTGGAAACACCATATATTTT.